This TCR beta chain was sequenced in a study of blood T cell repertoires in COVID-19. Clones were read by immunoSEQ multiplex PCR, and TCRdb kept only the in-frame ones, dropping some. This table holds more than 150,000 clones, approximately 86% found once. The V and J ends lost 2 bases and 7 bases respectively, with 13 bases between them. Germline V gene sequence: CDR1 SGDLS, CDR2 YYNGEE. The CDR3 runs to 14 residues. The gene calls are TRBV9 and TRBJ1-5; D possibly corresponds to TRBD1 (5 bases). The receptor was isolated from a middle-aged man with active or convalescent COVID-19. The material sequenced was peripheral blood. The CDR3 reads CASSVWGSGQPQHF. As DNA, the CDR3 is TGTGCCAGCAGCGTTTGGGGATCAGGGCAGCCCCAGCATTTT.